This T cell receptor (beta chain) comes out of a study of cytomegalovirus exposure and HLA in healthy donors (dated by TCRdb to about 2017). For the study in its entirety: According to an earlier analysis of several hundred of the donors, about 179 million T cells yielded roughly 110 million unique TCR beta sequences and 276 Gb of sequence data. An early release that covered about 600 HLA-typed donors contained approximately 300 gigabases of sequencing data and roughly 84 million unique TCR sequences. The genetic ancestry cluster associated with self-reported Caucasian donors included roughly 84% of the roughly 390 genotyped donors. The study was designed to test whether signatures of past pathogen exposure could be identified by cataloging public T cell receptors. The study profiled the T cell repertoires of about 720 subjects by immunosequencing and related them to cytomegalovirus serostatus. Besides the first cohort of some 670 subjects, a separate validation cohort made up of 120 or so different subjects was used. The study combined high-throughput TCR immunosequencing, statistical association of individual TCRs with disease status, and machine learning to predict cytomegalovirus infection status. A later analysis re-analyzed previously published TCR beta repertoires from 500 to 700 donors and added high-resolution HLA genotyping to study TCR occurrence patterns. The later analysis used no new phenotypic data to find candidate immune exposures, relying instead on TCR beta sequences and their occurrence across donors. An earlier analysis of a few hundred of the donors applied high-throughput TCR beta sequencing to assess whether each TCR beta V gene segment acted as functional or pseudogenic. Donor age, sex, ethnicity and CMV serostatus were collected together with the repertoire data. In a later genetic analysis, genome-wide SNP genotypes for about three fifths of the roughly 670 donors were used, and that subset was treated as a discovery cohort. All discovery cohort repertoires had been generated on a single sequencing platform. Both class I and class II loci were covered by HLA typing, at four-digit resolution. Typing coverage varied by locus: roughly 629-640 donors for A, B, C, DRB1 and DQB1; about 520 for DQA1; some 610 for DPA1; fewer than 480 for DPB1. Several DR-DQ haplotypes were handled as single units for association and clustering, since linkage in the cohort was strong. Across under 500 genotyped donors of the cohort, an average of approximately 220,000 unique TCR beta nucleotide sequences per donor were sequenced, and approximately 19% of those sequences were non-productive. The study at large found these results: The sequencing pipeline was judged likely to have produced a cluster of highly shared sequence variants as a technical artifact. In an earlier analysis of approximately 590 of the donors, most TCR beta V segments appeared in productive rearrangements about 87% or about 30% of the time, broadly matching IMGT annotations. Specific HLA alleles were associated with more than 15,000 TCR beta sequences at a false discovery rate of 0.05 in a later analysis. It was suggested by the authors that the approach could potentially be generalized to other disease states and immunological phenotypes. This cohort had only TCR beta chains sequenced, and the lack of alpha or paired-chain data limited which features could be detected. Compared with equally common non-associated chains, HLA-associated TCR beta chains in a later analysis were more clonally expanded and had lower generation probabilities. The study listed 150 to 200 TCR beta chains as associated with cytomegalovirus. In vitro tests confirmed that a few of the cytomegalovirus-associated TCR beta chains recognize cytomegalovirus antigens. Most CMV-associated TCR beta chains appeared to be HLA-restricted in a later analysis, and the HLA associations seemed to be driven largely by CMV exposure. Linkage disequilibrium might explain the correlated functional status among segregating V segments, but an unknown experimental factor could not be ruled out. Because some donors lacked HLA typing at each locus, the association tests relied only on the typed subset. A further reported finding was that TCR beta sequences accurately predicted the HLA-A and HLA-B alleles for most subjects in the first cohort. Several of the top co-occurrence clusters appeared to be linked to parvovirus B19, influenza, CMV and Epstein-Barr virus, according to a later analysis. Some IMGT-functional V segments, including TRBV6-2 and TRBV6-3, could not be told apart with the 87-base-pair reads, so those segments were excluded. Most TCR sequences were observed very rarely across donors, whereas some public TCRs were present in many individuals. Compared with the roughly 670-donor mean, donors in an Asian-associated ancestry cluster had fewer N-insertions in productive TCRs, according to a later genetic analysis. According to a later analysis, TCR association rates differed among HLA loci, with DRB1 alleles showing the most associated TCRs and HLA-C alleles showing the fewest. CMV serostatus was the only immune exposure information available for the cohort. When HLA alleles, especially DR and DQ, strongly co-occurred, TCR associations were difficult to assign to individual alleles. Cytomegalovirus status was reported to be diagnosed by the classifier with high specificity and sensitivity in both the original and validation cohorts. V-gene and J-gene trimming of TCR beta chains was associated with a missense DCLRE1C variant in a later genetic analysis, and the association was replicated in an independent cohort. Roughly uniform sequencing depth across donors was assumed in presence/absence analyses, although this assumption may not hold. The earlier analysis of approximately 590 of the donors excluded about 16 rarely observed V segments, including chromosome 9 orphons, because counts were too low.

Library preparation was by the immunoSEQ multiplex PCR assay. A mixture of 60 forward primers for TCR Vbeta segments and 13 reverse primers for TCR Jbeta segments was used in the multiplex PCR. A multiplex PCR assay on genomic DNA amplified the CDR3 region of rearranged TCR beta genes. The Illumina HiSeq System was used to sequence the amplified TCR beta libraries as 87-base-pair reads. In the source study's methods: Across the 500 to 700 repertoires, a later analysis counted around 80 million unique TCR beta chains, 9.5 million to 13 million of which were shared by at least two donors. Raw reads were error-corrected and collapsed into unique sequences with a nearest-neighbor algorithm that merged closely related sequences to remove PCR and sequencing errors. To assign V, D and J gene segments, CDR3 sequences were aligned to IMGT reference sequences. For a sequence to be retained, at least a six-nucleotide match to both a V gene segment and a J gene segment was required. Rearrangements were classified as productive when the CDR3 lacked stop codons and remained in frame with V and J, and all other rearrangements were classified as non-productive. Following IMGT convention, CDR3 was defined as the stretch from the second conserved V-encoded cysteine to the conserved J-encoded phenylalanine. In an earlier analysis of roughly 610 of the donors, sequences lacking an unambiguous match to a single V gene segment were excluded. An earlier analysis of about 600 of the donors called V segments functional above 56.7% productive rearrangements and segregating when the between-donor standard deviation exceeded 5%. A statistical classification framework was built for diagnosing cytomegalovirus status from the catalog of TCR beta chain sequences. A later analysis assigned V and J genes by comparing TCR nucleotide sequences with IMGT/GENE-DB human TR gene sequences. In a later analysis, CDR3 sequences and most-parsimonious VDJ recombination scenarios were assigned using the TCRdist pipeline. In a later analysis, each TCR beta chain was defined by its CDR3 amino acid sequence together with its V-gene family, and reads without a unique V-gene family were excluded. To address suspected cross-contamination and a sequencing artifact, a later analysis removed a few hundred highly shared, low-generation-probability nucleotide sequences. In a later analysis, a clonal expansion index for each public chain was calculated from normalized within-repertoire ranks of inferred template counts. In a later analysis, generation probabilities were computed with a VDJ recombination model fitted to out-of-frame rearrangements, and the resulting probabilities were checked against IGoR. In a later analysis, TCR-TCR, TCR-HLA and TCR-CMV co-occurrence was scored with hypergeometric tests, and a repertoire-size bias correction was applied to TCR pairs. To estimate false discovery rates, a later analysis permuted the HLA or CMV assignments 20 times. In a later analysis, co-occurring TCRs were grouped using DBSCAN, and TCRdist sequence similarity was added for clustering within HLA-allele-positive subsets. Repertoires with fewer than 30,000 or more than 120,000 public chains were left out of co-occurrence clustering, as were about five repertoires with anomalous nucleotide sharing. TCRdb limited this immuneACCESS table to in-frame rearrangements with V and J called. A share of clones is missing; checked studies link under half to unresolved V genes, and the rest is unexplained. V and J calls plus clone size are reproduced from that table; the DNA served to infer D and trimming. The sample profile shows 150,000 to 200,000 clones; more than 75% of them were found once. Roughly 1.4% of the sample lies in the top ten.

From the cysteine up to the phenylalanine, the CDR3 has a length of 13 residues. The sequence is cut down to CDR3 DNA, 39 bases in frame from base 1. From the germline V gene, CDR1 is KGHSH and CDR2 is LQKENI. V has 5 bases trimmed and J has 5 bases trimmed; junction bases matching no gene number 5. In total, roughly 710 healthy bone marrow donors made up the cohort. All cohort members were sampled while nominally healthy, although unrecorded immune exposures were likely present. The donor was CMV seronegative and belonged to the group of under 400 seronegative cohort members. A peripheral blood sample was collected from each donor, and TCR beta sequencing was performed on peripheral blood mononuclear cells. Genomic DNA was extracted from the blood cell samples with the Qiagen DNeasy Blood Extraction Kit. On this clone itself: Its antigen remains undetermined. No base-level quality is on record; no much larger clone is a single base apart.

The rearranged segments are TRBV18 and TRBJ1-2; TRBD1 fits 7 bases in the junction. The sample comprised PBMCs. The sequence derives from a woman between 50 and 59 years old in good health and CMV-seronegative. The CDR3 reads as follows: CASSFDREYGYTF. The sequence in DNA is TGTGCCAGCTCATTCGACAGGGAATATGGCTACACCTTC. Full variable domain (CDR3 extended with the reference TRBV18 and TRBJ1-2 proteins): NAGVMQNPRHLVRRRGQEARLRCSPMKGHSHVYWYRQLPEEGLKFMVYLQKENIIDESGMPKERFSAEFPKEGPSILRIQQVVRGDSAAYFCASSFDREYGYTFGSGTRLTVV.